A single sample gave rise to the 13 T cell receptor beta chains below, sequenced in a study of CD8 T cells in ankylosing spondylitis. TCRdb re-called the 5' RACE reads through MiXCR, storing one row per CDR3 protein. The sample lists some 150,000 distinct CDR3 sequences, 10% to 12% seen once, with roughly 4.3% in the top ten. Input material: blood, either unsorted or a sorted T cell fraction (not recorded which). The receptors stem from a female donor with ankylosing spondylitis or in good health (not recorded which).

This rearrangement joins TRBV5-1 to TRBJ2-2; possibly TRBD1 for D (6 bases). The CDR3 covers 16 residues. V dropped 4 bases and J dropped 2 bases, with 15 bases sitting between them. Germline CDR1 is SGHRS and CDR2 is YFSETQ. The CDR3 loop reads CASSPNRDINTGELFF. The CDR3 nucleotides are TGCGCCAGCAGCCCTAACCGGGACATCAACACCGGGGAGCTGTTTTTT. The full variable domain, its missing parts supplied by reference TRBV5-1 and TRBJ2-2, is KAGVTQTPRYLIKTRGQQVTLSCSPISGHRSVSWYQQTPGQGLQFLFEYFSETQRNKGNFPGRFSGRQFSNSRSEMNVSTLELGDSALYLCASSPNRDINTGELFFGEGSRLTVL.

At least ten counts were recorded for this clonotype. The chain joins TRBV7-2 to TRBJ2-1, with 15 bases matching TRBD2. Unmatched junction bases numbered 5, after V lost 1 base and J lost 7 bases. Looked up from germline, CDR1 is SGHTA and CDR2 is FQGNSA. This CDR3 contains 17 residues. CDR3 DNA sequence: TGTGCCAGCAGCTTAGTCGGAGGGACTAGCGGGAGGAATGAGCAGTTCTTC. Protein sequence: CASSLVGGTSGRNEQFF. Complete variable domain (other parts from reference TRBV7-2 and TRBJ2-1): GAGVSQSPSNKVTEKGKDVELRCDPISGHTALYWYRQSLGQGLEFLIYFQGNSAPDKSGLPSDRFSAERTGGSVSTLTIQRTQQEDSAVYLCASSLVGGTSGRNEQFFGPGTRLTVL.

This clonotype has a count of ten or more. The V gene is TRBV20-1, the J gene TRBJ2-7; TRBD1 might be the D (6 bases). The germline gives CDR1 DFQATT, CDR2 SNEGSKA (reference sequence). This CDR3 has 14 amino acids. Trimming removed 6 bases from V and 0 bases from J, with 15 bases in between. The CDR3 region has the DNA TGCAGTGCGCAAACAGGGTTTAGCTCCTACGAGCAGTACTTC. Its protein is CSAQTGFSSYEQYF.

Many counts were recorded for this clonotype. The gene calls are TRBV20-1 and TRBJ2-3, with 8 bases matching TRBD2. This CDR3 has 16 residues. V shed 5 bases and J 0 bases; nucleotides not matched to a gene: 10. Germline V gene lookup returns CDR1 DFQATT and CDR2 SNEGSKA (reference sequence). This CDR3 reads CSAPPTSGSSTDTQYF. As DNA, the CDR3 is TGCAGTGCTCCCCCTACTAGCGGCTCTAGCACAGATACGCAGTATTTT.

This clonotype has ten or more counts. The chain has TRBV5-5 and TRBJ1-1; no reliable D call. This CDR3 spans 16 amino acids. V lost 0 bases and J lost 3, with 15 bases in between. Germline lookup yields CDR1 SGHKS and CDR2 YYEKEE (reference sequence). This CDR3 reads CASSLVFAPLDTEAFF. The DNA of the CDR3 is TGTGCCAGCAGCTTGGTGTTTGCCCCCCTAGACACTGAAGCTTTCTTT.

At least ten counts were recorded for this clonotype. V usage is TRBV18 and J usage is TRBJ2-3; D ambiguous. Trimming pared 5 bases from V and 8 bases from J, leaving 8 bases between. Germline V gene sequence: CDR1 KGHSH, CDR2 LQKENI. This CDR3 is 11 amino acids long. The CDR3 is CASSVEATQYF. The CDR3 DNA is TGTGCCAGCTCAGTTGAAGCTACGCAGTATTTT. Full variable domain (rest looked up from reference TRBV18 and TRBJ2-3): NAGVMQNPRHLVRRRGQEARLRCSPMKGHSHVYWYRQLPEEGLKFMVYLQKENIIDESGMPKERFSAEFPKEGPSILRIQQVVRGDSAAYFCASSVEATQYFGPGTRLTVL.

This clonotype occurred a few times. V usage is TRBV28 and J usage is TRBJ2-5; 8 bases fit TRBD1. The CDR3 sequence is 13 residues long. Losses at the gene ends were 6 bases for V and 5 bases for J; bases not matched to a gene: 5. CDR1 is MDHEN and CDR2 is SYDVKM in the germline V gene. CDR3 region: CASSPGQGETQYF. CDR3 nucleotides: TGTGCCAGCAGCCCTGGACAGGGCGAGACCCAGTACTTC.

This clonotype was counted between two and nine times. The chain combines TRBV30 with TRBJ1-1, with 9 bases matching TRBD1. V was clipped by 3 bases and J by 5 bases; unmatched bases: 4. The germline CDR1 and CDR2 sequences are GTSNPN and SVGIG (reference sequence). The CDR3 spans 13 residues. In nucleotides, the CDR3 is TGTGCCTGGAGAAGACAGGGGGGGACTGAAGCTTTCTTT. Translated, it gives CAWRRQGGTEAFF.

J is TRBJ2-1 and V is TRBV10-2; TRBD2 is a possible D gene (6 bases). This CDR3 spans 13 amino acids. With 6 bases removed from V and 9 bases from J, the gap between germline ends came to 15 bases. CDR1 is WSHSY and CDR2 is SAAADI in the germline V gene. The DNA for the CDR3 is TGCGCCAGCAGCGGGTTTAGCGGTCTTGAGCAGTTCTTC. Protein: CASSGFSGLEQFF.

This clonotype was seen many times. DNA of the CDR3: TGTGCCAGCAGTTACTCTACAGGGGACTATGGCTACACCTTC. Its protein is CASSYSTGDYGYTF. The chain employs TRBV6-5 and TRBJ1-2; 7 positions match TRBD1. CDR1 is MNHEY, CDR2 SVGAGI, per germline. The CDR3 is made up of 14 amino acids. After removal of 0 bases from V and 3 bases from J, the junction contained 1 base not matched to a gene.

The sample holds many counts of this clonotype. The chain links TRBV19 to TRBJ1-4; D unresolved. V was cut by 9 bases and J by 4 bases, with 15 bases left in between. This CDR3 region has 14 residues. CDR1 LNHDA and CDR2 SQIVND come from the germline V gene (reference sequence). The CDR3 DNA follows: TGTGCCAGCTCCGATCAATCGAGTAATGAAAAACTGTTTTTT. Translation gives CASSDQSSNEKLFF. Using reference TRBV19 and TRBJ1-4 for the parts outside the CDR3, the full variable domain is DGGITQSPKYLFRKEGQNVTLSCEQNLNHDAMYWYRQDPGQGLRLIYYSQIVNDFQKGDIAEGYSVSREKKESFPLTVTSAQKNPTAFYLCASSDQSSNEKLFFGSGTQLSVL.

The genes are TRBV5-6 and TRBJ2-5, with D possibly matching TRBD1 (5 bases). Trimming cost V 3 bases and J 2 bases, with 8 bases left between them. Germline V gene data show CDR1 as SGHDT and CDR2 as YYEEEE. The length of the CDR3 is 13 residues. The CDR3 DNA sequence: TGTGCCAGCAGCTATGACAGACAAGAGACCCAGTACTTC. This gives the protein CASSYDRQETQYF. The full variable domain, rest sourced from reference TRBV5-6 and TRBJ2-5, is DAGVTQSPTHLIKTRGQQVTLRCSPKSGHDTVSWYQQALGQGPQFIFQYYEEEERQRGNFPDRFSGHQFPNYSSELNVNALLLGDSALYLCASSYDRQETQYFGPGTRLLVL.

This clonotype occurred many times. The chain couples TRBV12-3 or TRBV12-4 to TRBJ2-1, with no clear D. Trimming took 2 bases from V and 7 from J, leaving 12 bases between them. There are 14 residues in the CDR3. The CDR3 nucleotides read TGTGCCAGCAGTTTATCGACCAGCGCAAATGAGCAGTTCTTC. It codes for CASSLSTSANEQFF.